This TCR beta chain was captured in a study of shared clonotypes between healthy human individuals. Healthy and HIV-negative, the adult donors had no recent acute infections or vaccinations. Notes on this clone: Its antigen remains unknown.

The study, taken as a whole, reports: Clonotypes which were not shared had lower generation probabilities than clonotypes that all four donors shared. Although depth was large, rarefaction showed that sequencing of the sorted subsets was incomplete.

The V end lost 7 bases, the J end lost 3 bases, and 19 bases lay between the germline ends. The CDR3 length is 17 residues. The germline gives CDR1 SGHTA, CDR2 FQGTGA. Sequencing was performed with immunoSEQ multiplex PCR; in TCRdb, only in-frame clones are kept and a portion is missing. Of fewer than 3 million clones in the sample, 92% are singletons; the top ten hold 0.37%. The genes are TRBV7-3 and TRBJ2-6; a weak D match, TRBD1 (6 bases). The sequencing sample was made of naive CD4+ T cells from PBMCs. The subset here: CD45RA+ positively selected. The origin of this receptor is a man younger than 35 in good health. Some clones in this sample may be carry-over from other donors' samples. The CDR3 DNA reads TGTGCCAGCATCGACAGAACAGGGTCGGGTGGGGCCAACGTCCTGACTTTC. Its protein is CASIDRTGSGGANVLTF.